Below, 19 T cell receptor beta chains from the same sample are listed, as sequenced in a study of cytomegalovirus exposure and HLA in healthy donors. Primers for the PCR totalled 60 Vbeta and 13 Jbeta. The assay was immunoSEQ multiplex PCR, and TCRdb's table has in-frame clones only and misses some. The sample holds tens of thousands of clones; about 82% are singletons and the top ten take around 2.9%. Input material: PBMCs. Receptor source: a woman in her twenties or thirties in good health and CMV-seronegative.

The chain carries TRBV27 and TRBJ2-3; D is ambiguous. Trimming cost V 7 bases and J 2 bases, with 22 bases left between them. Germline V gives CDR1 MNHEY, CDR2 SMNVEV (reference sequence). The CDR3 has 17 residues. Written as DNA, the CDR3 is TGTGCCAGCAAGGAATCTCATGTAGCCCCCTCCACAGATACGCAGTATTTT. Its protein product is CASKESHVAPSTDTQYF.

V gene TRBV6-1 combines with J gene TRBJ1-2; 7 bases are shared with TRBD1. The CDR3 runs to 15 residues. V gave up 3 bases and J gave up 6 bases; unmatched junction bases: 10. In germline, CDR1 is MNHNS, CDR2 SASEGT. CDR3: CASSDQTGPVHGYTF. CDR3 sequence (DNA): TGTGCCAGCAGTGACCAGACAGGGCCGGTGCATGGCTACACCTTC.

On this clone: A read error may account for a junction end that differs from germline. CDR3 sequence: CASTEMGGRTEAFF. In DNA, the CDR3 is TGTGCCAGCACTGAAATGGGGGGTAGAACTGAAGCTTTCTTT. This chain links TRBV6-1 with TRBJ1-1; a possible D gene is TRBD1 (5 bases). Per the germline V gene, CDR1 is MNHNS and CDR2 is SASEGT. This CDR3 is built from 14 residues.

The chain has TRBV7-9 and TRBJ2-7, with D unresolved. V gave up 5 bases and J gave up 3 bases, with 14 bases separating them. The V gene's germline CDR1 is SEHNR and CDR2 FQNEAQ (reference sequence). The CDR3 consists of 14 residues. The CDR3 coding sequence is TGTGCCAGCAGCACATTCCCAGAAGTCTACGAGCAGTACTTC. Translated, it gives CASSTFPEVYEQYF.

In the case of this clone: Different DNA sequences within this sample yield the same CDR3. The chain joins TRBV5-1 to TRBJ2-1; D not resolved. Trimming pared 0 bases from V and 0 bases from J, leaving 7 bases between. This CDR3 has 15 residues. Germline assignment: CDR1 SGHRS and CDR2 YFSETQ. The CDR3 bases are TGCGCCAGCAGCTTGGAAACCGGCTCCTACAATGAGCAGTTCTTC. As protein: CASSLETGSYNEQFF.

The genes are TRBV28 and TRBJ2-3; 7 nucleotides agree with TRBD1. CDR1 MDHEN and CDR2 SYDVKM come from the germline V gene. The CDR3 runs 13 residues. V was clipped by 11 bases and J by 5 bases; unmatched bases: 10. The CDR3 DNA follows: TGTGCCGGAGGACAGGTAGGAGGAGATACGCAGTATTTT. It yields the protein CAGGQVGGDTQYF.

The gene calls are TRBV4-1 and TRBJ2-7; 10 bases agree with TRBD1. Trimming removed 4 bases from V and 4 bases from J; junction bases left unmatched: 4. The length of the CDR3 is 14 residues. Germline V gives CDR1 MGHRA, CDR2 YSYEKL. CDR3 amino acids: CASSPGTGEYEQYF. CDR3 bases: TGCGCCAGCAGCCCCGGGACAGGGGAGTACGAGCAGTACTTC.

V usage is TRBV11-3 and J usage is TRBJ2-3, with D perhaps matching TRBD1 (7 bases). Germline V lookup: CDR1 SGHNT, CDR2 YENEEA. This CDR3 is 16 amino acids long. The V and J ends lost 1 base and 2 bases respectively, with 13 bases between them. CDR3 bases: TGTGCCAGCAGCTTAGTGGCAGGGGGGTCCACAGATACGCAGTATTTT. Protein: CASSLVAGGSTDTQYF.

The chain links TRBV2 to TRBJ1-2, with TRBD1 as a possible D gene (6 bases). The CDR3 spans 16 residues. Per the germline V gene, CDR1 is SNHLY and CDR2 is FYNNEI. V was shortened by 4 bases and J by 3 bases, with 18 bases between the two germline ends. CDR3 amino acids: CASSAGTRMSYYGYTF. CDR3 nucleotide sequence: TGTGCCAGCAGTGCCGGGACAAGGATGAGTTACTATGGCTACACCTTC.

V is TRBV6-6 and J is TRBJ1-1; D gene uncertain. Germline CDR1 reads MNHNY; CDR2 reads SVGAGI (reference sequence). Deletions cut 6 bases from V and 3 bases from J, with 11 bases between. There are 13 residues in the CDR3. CDR3 sequence: CASRGGPHTEAFF. The CDR3 coding sequence is TGTGCCAGCAGGGGAGGCCCGCACACTGAAGCTTTCTTT.

The chain is built from TRBV11-3 and TRBJ1-6; the match to TRBD1 covers 8 bases. Germline V CDR1 and CDR2: SGHNT, YENEEA. V trimming: 6 bases; J trimming: 13 bases; junction bases outside the gene matches: 11. The CDR3 has 14 amino acids. The CDR3, as DNA: TGTGCCAGCAGTTCCGGGACAGGCTTCCCTCCCCTCCACTTT. Protein sequence: CASSSGTGFPPLHF.

This rearrangement joins TRBV4-3 to TRBJ1-1, with D tentatively TRBD1 (5 bases). The germline V gene encodes CDR1 LGHNA and CDR2 YSLEER. CDR3 size: 14 residues. Between the trimmed V and J ends, which lost 0 bases and 11 bases, there was a span of 16 bases. The CDR3 nucleotides are TGCGCCAGCAGCCAAGAGAGGGGAGGGTTGGGGGCTTTCTTT. Its translation: CASSQERGGLGAFF.

The chain has TRBV15 and TRBJ2-7; 9 bases map to TRBD1. V was clipped by 1 base and J by 6 bases; unmatched bases: 7. Germline assignment: CDR1 LNHNV and CDR2 YYDKDF (reference sequence). This CDR3 region has 15 residues. The CDR3 sequence is CATSRAAGTGSEQYF. Written as DNA, the CDR3 is TGTGCCACCAGCAGAGCTGCCGGGACAGGGAGCGAGCAGTACTTC. The full variable domain, rest sourced from reference TRBV15 and TRBJ2-7, is DAMVIQNPRYQVTQFGKPVTLSCSQTLNHNVMYWYQQKSSQAPKLLFHYYDKDFNNEADTPDNFQSRRPNTSFCFLDIRSPGLGDTAMYLCATSRAAGTGSEQYFGPGTRLTVT.

The V gene is TRBV6-6, the J gene TRBJ1-5; the match to TRBD1 covers 7 bases. The CDR3 length is 15 residues. Germline CDR1 and CDR2: MNHNY and SVGAGI (reference sequence). V shed 5 bases and J 7 bases; nucleotides not matched to a gene: 11. CDR3 in amino acids: CASSPPTGAEQPQHF. CDR3 sequence (DNA): TGTGCCAGCAGTCCGCCTACAGGGGCGGAACAGCCCCAGCATTTT.

The V gene is TRBV9, the J gene TRBJ2-3; possibly TRBD2 for D (6 bases). Germline-derived CDR1 and CDR2 are SGDLS and YYNGEE. The ends were cut back, 3 bases at V and 0 bases at J, with 11 bases in the middle. The CDR3 contains 15 residues. CDR3 sequence: CASSDRGTSTDTQYF. CDR3 DNA: TGTGCCAGCAGCGACCGGGGGACTAGCACAGATACGCAGTATTTT.

The V gene is TRBV25-1, the J gene TRBJ2-7; 8 nucleotides match TRBD1. Germline CDR1 reads MGHDK; CDR2 reads SYGVNS. CDR3 length: 15 residues. Trimming cost V 7 bases and J 3 bases; bases outside gene matches: 11. Written as DNA, the CDR3 is TGTGCCAGCATGATCAGACAGGGGAGGATCTACGAGCAGTACTTC. Encoded protein: CASMIRQGRIYEQYF.

This clone was seen a handful of times. The J gene is TRBJ2-3, the V gene TRBV19, with D perhaps TRBD1 (5 bases). CDR1 LNHDA and CDR2 SQIVND come from the germline V gene (reference sequence). The length of the CDR3 is 15 residues. V was clipped by 1 base and J by 6 bases, with 14 bases between them. Here the CDR3 DNA reads TGTGCCAGTAGTATAGGACAGCGACTGGGGGATACGCAGTATTTT. Its protein product is CASSIGQRLGDTQYF.

The chain carries TRBV12-5 and TRBJ2-7; D remains ambiguous. This CDR3 comprises 13 residues. Germline CDR1 is LGHNT and CDR2 is FRNRAP. V shed 1 base and J shed 2 bases, with 6 bases lying between them. The CDR3 region has the DNA TGTGCTAGTGGTTTGGACACCCCCTACGAGCAGTACTTC. Encoded protein: CASGLDTPYEQYF.

This chain joins TRBV6-4 and TRBJ2-3; 8 nucleotides align to TRBD2. V lost 0 bases to trimming and J lost 3 bases; unmatched junction nucleotides: 8. This CDR3 is built from 17 residues. CDR1 and CDR2 (germline): MRHNA, SNTAGT. CDR3 loop: CASSDSPGGGTTDTQYF. CDR3 DNA: TGTGCCAGCAGTGACTCCCCAGGCGGGGGGACTACAGATACGCAGTATTTT.